Below, 12 T cell receptor beta chains from the same sample are listed, as sequenced in a study of blood T cell repertoires in COVID-19. Libraries were prepared by immunoSEQ multiplex PCR; TCRdb keeps only in-frame clonotypes and omits some of them. Of fewer than 75,000 clones listed, about 88% are singletons. The sequencing input was peripheral blood. These receptors came from a man in his 70s with acute or convalescent COVID-19.

This chain uses TRBV2 with TRBJ2-3, with 9 bases lining up with TRBD2. Germline CDR1 is SNHLY and CDR2 is FYNNEI. V gave up 8 bases and J gave up 4 bases; unmatched junction bases: 4. The CDR3 loop spans 13 amino acids. CDR3 nucleotide sequence: TGTGCCAGCGCGGGGGGGCTTTCAGATACGCAGTATTTT. Its protein product is CASAGGLSDTQYF.

The V gene is TRBV6-6, the J gene TRBJ1-2, with D tentatively TRBD1 (5 bases). Looked up from germline, CDR1 is MNHNY and CDR2 is SVGAGI (reference sequence). Trimming removed 0 bases from V and 8 bases from J, with 19 bases in between. The CDR3 loop spans 16 amino acids. CDR3 protein: CASSYSITGRADGYTF. CDR3 sequence (DNA): TGTGCCAGCAGTTACTCGATTACAGGACGTGCAGACGGCTACACCTTC.

The chain joins TRBV5-1 to TRBJ2-7; TRBD1 agrees at 7 bases. V lost 0 bases and J lost 3; bases outside the gene matches: 3. Per germline, CDR1 SGHRS and CDR2 YFSETQ. The CDR3 is 14 amino acids. CDR3 region: CASSLVAGGYEQYF. The CDR3, as DNA: TGCGCCAGCAGCTTGGTTGCAGGGGGCTACGAGCAGTACTTC.

The rearrangement uses TRBV2 and TRBJ2-7, with D possibly being TRBD2 (6 bases). Germline V gene sequence: CDR1 SNHLY, CDR2 FYNNEI. The CDR3 has 16 residues. The V end was cut by 6 bases, the J end by 0 bases, with 18 bases between. The CDR3 DNA reads as TGTGCCAGCAGCCTGACCCGGGACTCCTACTCCTACGAGCAGTACTTC. It translates to CASSLTRDSYSYEQYF.

V and J are TRBV7-2 and TRBJ1-4; perhaps TRBD1 as D (5 bases). The CDR3 has 16 amino acids. The germline V gene has CDR1 SGHTA and CDR2 FQGNSA. V gave up 1 base and J gave up 0 bases, with 9 bases separating them. The CDR3 nucleotides read TGTGCCAGCAGCTTAGTCGGGGGAGCAACTAATGAAAAACTGTTTTTT. Its translation is CASSLVGGATNEKLFF.

The chain uses TRBV11-2 and TRBJ1-5; a possible D gene is TRBD1 (6 bases). The V end was cut by 4 bases, the J end by 6 bases, with 19 bases between. Per germline, CDR1 SGHAT and CDR2 FQNNGV. The CDR3 runs 16 residues. CDR3 coding DNA: TGTGCCAGCAGCTCGGTAAGGGGACATAGGGCTCAGCCCCAGCATTTT. It translates to CASSSVRGHRAQPQHF.

The CDR3: CASSPQNNRGKLFF. CDR3 nucleotide sequence: TGTGCCAGCAGTCCCCAGAATAATCGGGGAAAACTGTTTTTT. This sequence joins TRBV6-2 or TRBV6-3 and TRBJ1-4; D remains ambiguous. The CDR3 is 14 residues long. V was clipped by 5 bases and J by 10 bases, with 17 bases between them. Germline lookup yields CDR1 MNHEY and CDR2 SVGEGT.

The genes are TRBV19 and TRBJ2-3; 9 bases are shared with TRBD2. Germline V gene lookup returns CDR1 LNHDA and CDR2 SQIVND (reference sequence). V lost 0 bases to trimming and J lost 5 bases; unmatched junction nucleotides: 9. CDR3 length: 17 amino acids. CDR3 bases: TGTGCCAGTAGTATAGATCGGCGGGGGGGCCAGGGAGATACGCAGTATTTT. Its protein product is CASSIDRRGGQGDTQYF. Based on the CDR3 plus reference TRBV19 and TRBJ2-3, the full variable domain is DGGITQSPKYLFRKEGQNVTLSCEQNLNHDAMYWYRQDPGQGLRLIYYSQIVNDFQKGDIAEGYSVSREKKESFPLTVTSAQKNPTAFYLCASSIDRRGGQGDTQYFGPGTRLTVL.

V gene TRBV4-3 combines with J gene TRBJ1-6; 7 bases agree with TRBD1. CDR3 length: 15 residues. Germline V gene data show CDR1 as LGHNA and CDR2 as YSLEER. V lost 0 bases to trimming and J lost 9 bases; unmatched junction nucleotides: 5. The CDR3 sequence: CASSQEITGVSPLHF. The CDR3 coding sequence is TGCGCCAGCAGCCAAGAGATCACAGGGGTTTCACCCCTCCACTTT.

V is TRBV18 and J is TRBJ1-6, with D tentatively TRBD1 (5 bases). Germline V CDR1 and CDR2: KGHSH, LQKENI. CDR3 length: 18 amino acids. V was cut by 4 bases and J by 1 base, with 17 bases left in between. CDR3 loop: CASSLVRFQGSYNSPLHF. As DNA, the CDR3 is TGTGCCAGCTCACTCGTCCGGTTTCAGGGTTCCTATAATTCACCCCTCCACTTT.

V is TRBV5-1 and J is TRBJ2-2; 9 bases are shared with TRBD1. There are 17 residues in the CDR3. V lost 4 bases and J lost 4; bases outside the gene matches: 11. Germline values: CDR1 SGHRS, CDR2 YFSETQ. CDR3 nucleotide sequence: TGCGCCAGCAGCCCGATATACAGGGGGCAGGGCACCGGGGAGCTGTTTTTT. It encodes CASSPIYRGQGTGELFF.

The chain carries TRBV6-5 and TRBJ2-7, with TRBD1 identical over 11 bases. The trim removed 2 bases at V and 3 bases at J, leaving 3 bases unmatched. The CDR3 runs to 15 residues. Germline V gives CDR1 MNHEY, CDR2 SVGAGI. The CDR3 bases are TGTGCCAGCAGTTACCGGGACAGGGGGAACTACGAGCAGTACTTC. Residues: CASSYRDRGNYEQYF.